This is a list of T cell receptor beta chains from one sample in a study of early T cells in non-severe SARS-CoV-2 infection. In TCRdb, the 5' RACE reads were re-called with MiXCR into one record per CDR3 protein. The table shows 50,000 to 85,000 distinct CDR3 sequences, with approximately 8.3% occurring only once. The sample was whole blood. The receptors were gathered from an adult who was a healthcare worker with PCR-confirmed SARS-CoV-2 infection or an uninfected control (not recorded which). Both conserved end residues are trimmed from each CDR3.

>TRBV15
ATSRDQGPYEQY
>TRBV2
ASRPIGLAGETQY
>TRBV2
ATSPNTNTGELF
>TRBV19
ASKGASGSNTGELF
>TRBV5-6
ASSAPGLAGAGTYEQY
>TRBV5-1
ASAEGRYSNQPQH
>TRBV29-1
SVEDIMFSHSYNEQF
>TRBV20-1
SARDRWEAHEQY
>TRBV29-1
SVEGLAGGPGKYNEQF
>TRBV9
ASSVRTSGRNEQF
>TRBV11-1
ASSLGLAGYYNEQF
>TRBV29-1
SVELATEQY
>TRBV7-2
ASSPLVIGGSSTDTQY
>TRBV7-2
ASSPAHRGGGTEAY
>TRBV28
ASRLTGPTGETQY
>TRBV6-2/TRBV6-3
ASSATYYNEQF
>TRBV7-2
ASSRTSGIYEQY
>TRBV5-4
ASSSPTGSNTEAF
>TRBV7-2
ASSLMAASGKGPYNEQF
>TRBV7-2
ASSPGTEYSYEQY
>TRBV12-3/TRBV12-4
ASSPQGWDSRATNEKLF
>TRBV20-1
SAREGAYNEQF
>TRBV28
ASRDPRGPSTDTQY
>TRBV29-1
SVRNRGMQETQY
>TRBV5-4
ASSLIGIQETQY
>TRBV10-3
AISGTSGTGELF
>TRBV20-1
SAMSGSSYNEQF
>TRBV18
ASSPPHPASSYEQY
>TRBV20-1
SASQLSGANVLT
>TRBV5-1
ASSFGHNSPLH
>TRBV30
AWGVDEDGNTIY
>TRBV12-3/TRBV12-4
ASSFPITGNTGELF
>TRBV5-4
ASSFSAGAMGEQY